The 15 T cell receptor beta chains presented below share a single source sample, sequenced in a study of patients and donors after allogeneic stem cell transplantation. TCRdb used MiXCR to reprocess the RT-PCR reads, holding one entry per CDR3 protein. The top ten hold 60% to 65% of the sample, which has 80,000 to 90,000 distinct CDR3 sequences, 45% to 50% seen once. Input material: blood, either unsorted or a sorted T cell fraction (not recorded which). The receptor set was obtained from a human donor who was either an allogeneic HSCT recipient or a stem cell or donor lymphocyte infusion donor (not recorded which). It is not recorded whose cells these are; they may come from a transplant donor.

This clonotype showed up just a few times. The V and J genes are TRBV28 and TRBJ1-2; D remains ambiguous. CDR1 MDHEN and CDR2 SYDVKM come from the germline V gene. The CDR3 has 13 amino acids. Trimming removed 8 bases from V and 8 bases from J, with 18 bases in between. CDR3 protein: CASLRGATGGYTF. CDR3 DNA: TGTGCCAGCCTTCGAGGTGCCACCGGGGGCTACACCTTC.

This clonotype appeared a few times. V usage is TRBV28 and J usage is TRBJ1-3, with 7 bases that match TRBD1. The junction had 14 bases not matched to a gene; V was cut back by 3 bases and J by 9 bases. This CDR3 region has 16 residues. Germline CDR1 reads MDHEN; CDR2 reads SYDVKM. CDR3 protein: CASSFEAGGVSATIYF. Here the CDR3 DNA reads TGTGCCAGCAGTTTTGAAGCAGGGGGTGTCTCCGCCACCATATATTTT.

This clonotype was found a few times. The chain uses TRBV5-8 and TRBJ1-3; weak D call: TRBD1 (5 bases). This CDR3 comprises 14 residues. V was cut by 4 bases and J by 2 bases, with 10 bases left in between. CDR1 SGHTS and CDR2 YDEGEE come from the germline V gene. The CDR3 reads CASSDGTAGNTIYF. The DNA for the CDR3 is TGTGCCAGCAGCGACGGGACGGCTGGAAACACCATATATTTT.

The CDR3 sequence: CASSYIQNTEAFF. In nucleotides, the CDR3 is TGTGCCAGCAGTTACATACAGAACACTGAAGCTTTCTTT. The V call is TRBV6-5, the J call TRBJ1-1; D is uncertain. The germline CDR1 and CDR2 sequences are MNHEY and SVGAGI. Trimming took 2 bases from V and 1 from J, leaving 5 bases between them. The CDR3 length is 13 residues.

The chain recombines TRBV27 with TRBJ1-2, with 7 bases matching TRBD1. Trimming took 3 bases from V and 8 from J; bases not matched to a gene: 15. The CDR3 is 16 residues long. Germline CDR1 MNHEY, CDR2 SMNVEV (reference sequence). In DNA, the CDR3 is TGTGCCAGCAGTTTTTCGGCGGACAGGATTCTGGGCGGCTACACCTTC. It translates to CASSFSADRILGGYTF.

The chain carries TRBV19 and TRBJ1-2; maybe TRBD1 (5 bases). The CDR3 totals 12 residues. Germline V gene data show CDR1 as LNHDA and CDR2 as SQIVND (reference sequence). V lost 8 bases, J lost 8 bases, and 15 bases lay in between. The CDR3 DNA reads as TGTGCCAGTGTCACAGGTCCCGGCGGCTACACCTTC. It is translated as CASVTGPGGYTF. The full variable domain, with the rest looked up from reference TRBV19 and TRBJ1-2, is DGGITQSPKYLFRKEGQNVTLSCEQNLNHDAMYWYRQDPGQGLRLIYYSQIVNDFQKGDIAEGYSVSREKKESFPLTVTSAQKNPTAFYLCASVTGPGGYTFGSGTRLTVV.

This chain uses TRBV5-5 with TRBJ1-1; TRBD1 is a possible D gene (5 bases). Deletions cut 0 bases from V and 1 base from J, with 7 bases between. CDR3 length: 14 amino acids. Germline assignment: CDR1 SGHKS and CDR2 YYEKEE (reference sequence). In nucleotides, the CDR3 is TGTGCCAGCAGCTTGGGACAGCCGAACACTGAAGCTTTCTTT. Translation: CASSLGQPNTEAFF. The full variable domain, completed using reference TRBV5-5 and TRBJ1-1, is DAGVTQSPTHLIKTRGQQVTLRCSPISGHKSVSWYQQVLGQGPQFIFQYYEKEERGRGNFPDRFSARQFPNYSSELNVNALLLGDSALYLCASSLGQPNTEAFFGQGTRLTVV.

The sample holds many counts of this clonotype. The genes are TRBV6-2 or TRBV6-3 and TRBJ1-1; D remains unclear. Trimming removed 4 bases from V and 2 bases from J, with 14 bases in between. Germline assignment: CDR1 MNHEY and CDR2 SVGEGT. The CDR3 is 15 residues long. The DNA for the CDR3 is TGTGCCAGCAGTTCCCTAGAGGCAGTAAACACTGAAGCTTTCTTT. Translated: CASSSLEAVNTEAFF.

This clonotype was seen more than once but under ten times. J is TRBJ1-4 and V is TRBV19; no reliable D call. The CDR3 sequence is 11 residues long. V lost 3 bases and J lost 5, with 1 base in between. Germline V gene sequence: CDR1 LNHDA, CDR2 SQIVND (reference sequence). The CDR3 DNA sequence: TGTGCCAGTAGTATGAATGAAAAACTGTTTTTT. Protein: CASSMNEKLFF.

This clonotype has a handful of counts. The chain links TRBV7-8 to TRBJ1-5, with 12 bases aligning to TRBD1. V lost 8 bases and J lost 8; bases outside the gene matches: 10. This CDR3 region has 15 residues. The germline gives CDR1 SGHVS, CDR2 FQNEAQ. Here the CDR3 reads CASGLGQGAGEPQHF. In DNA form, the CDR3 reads TGTGCCAGCGGGCTGGGACAGGGGGCCGGCGAGCCCCAGCATTTT.

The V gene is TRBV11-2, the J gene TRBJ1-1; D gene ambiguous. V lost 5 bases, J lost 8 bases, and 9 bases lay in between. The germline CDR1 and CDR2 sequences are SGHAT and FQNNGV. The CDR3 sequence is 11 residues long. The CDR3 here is CASSVLTEAFF. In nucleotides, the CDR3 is TGTGCCAGCAGCGTATTGACAGAAGCTTTCTTT.

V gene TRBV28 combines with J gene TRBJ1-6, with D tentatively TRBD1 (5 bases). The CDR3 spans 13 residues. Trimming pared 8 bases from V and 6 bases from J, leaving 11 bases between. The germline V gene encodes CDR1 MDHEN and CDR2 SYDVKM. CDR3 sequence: CASHTGVNSPLHF. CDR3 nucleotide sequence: TGTGCCAGCCATACAGGAGTTAATTCACCCCTCCACTTT.

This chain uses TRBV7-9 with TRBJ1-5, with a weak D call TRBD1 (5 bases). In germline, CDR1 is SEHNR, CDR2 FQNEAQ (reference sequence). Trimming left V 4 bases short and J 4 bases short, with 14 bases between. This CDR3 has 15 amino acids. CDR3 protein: CASSSDSFINQPQHF. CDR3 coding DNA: TGTGCCAGCAGCTCCGACAGTTTTATTAATCAGCCCCAGCATTTT.

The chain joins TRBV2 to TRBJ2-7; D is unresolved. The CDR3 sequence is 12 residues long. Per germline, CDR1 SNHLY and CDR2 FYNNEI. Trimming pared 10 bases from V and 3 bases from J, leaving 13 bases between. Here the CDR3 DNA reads TGTGCCACAGAAGGGATTCACTACGAGCAGTACTTC. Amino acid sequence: CATEGIHYEQYF.

The CDR3 protein is CASSFRPWGTEAFF. In DNA, the CDR3 is TGTGCCAGCAGTTTCCGACCCTGGGGCACTGAAGCTTTCTTT. The chain is built from TRBV6-2 or TRBV6-3 and TRBJ1-1; D remains ambiguous. The germline V gene has CDR1 MNHEY and CDR2 SVGEGT. The CDR3 contains 14 residues. V was pared by 4 bases and J by 4 bases, with 13 bases between.